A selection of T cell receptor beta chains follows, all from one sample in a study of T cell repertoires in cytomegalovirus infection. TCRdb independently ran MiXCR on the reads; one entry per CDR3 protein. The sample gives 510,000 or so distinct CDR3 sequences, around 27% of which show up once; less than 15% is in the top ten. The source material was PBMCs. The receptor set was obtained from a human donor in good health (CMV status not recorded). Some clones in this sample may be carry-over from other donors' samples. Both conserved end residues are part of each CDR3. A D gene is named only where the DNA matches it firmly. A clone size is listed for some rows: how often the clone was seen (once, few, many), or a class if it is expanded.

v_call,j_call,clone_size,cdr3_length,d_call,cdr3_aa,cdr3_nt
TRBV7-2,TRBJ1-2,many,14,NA,CASSGGLTNYGYTF,TGTGCCAGCAGCGGTGGGCTCACTAACTATGGCTACACCTTC
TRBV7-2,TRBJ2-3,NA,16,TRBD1,CASSPGTGGASDTQYF,TGTGCCAGCAGCCCGGGGACAGGGGGCGCATCAGATACGCAGTATTTT
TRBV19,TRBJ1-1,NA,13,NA,CASRHDLNTEAFF,TGTGCCAGTAGACATGACCTGAACACTGAAGCTTTCTTT
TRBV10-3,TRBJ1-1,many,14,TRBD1,CAIRGQGFDTEAFF,TGTGCCATCAGGGGACAGGGGTTTGACACTGAAGCTTTCTTT
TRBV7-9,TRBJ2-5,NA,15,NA,CASSLWDLPVGTQYF,TGTGCCAGCAGCTTATGGGACTTACCCGTCGGGACCCAGTACTTC
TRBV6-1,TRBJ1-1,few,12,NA,CASSARQFEAFF,TGTGCCAGCAGTGCCAGACAGTTTGAAGCTTTCTTT
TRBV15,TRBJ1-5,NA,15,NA,CATSRVGGSGQPQHF,TGTGCCACCAGCAGAGTAGGAGGGTCCGGGCAGCCCCAGCATTTT
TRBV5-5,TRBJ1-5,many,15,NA,CASSLRALQNQPQHF,TGTGCCAGCAGCTTGAGGGCTCTCCAGAATCAGCCCCAGCATTTT
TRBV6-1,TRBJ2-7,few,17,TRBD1,CASTTPPGQPFSYEQYF,TGTGCCAGCACCACCCCTCCGGGACAGCCTTTCTCCTACGAGCAGTACTTC
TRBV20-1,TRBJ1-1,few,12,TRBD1,CSALDRVTEAFF,TGCAGTGCCCTTGACAGGGTCACTGAAGCTTTCTTT
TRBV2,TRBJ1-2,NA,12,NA,CASSDGGVGYTF,TGTGCCAGCAGTGACGGAGGAGTCGGCTACACCTTC
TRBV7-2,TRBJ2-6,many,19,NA,CASRLHGTREDGGANVLTF,TGTGCCAGCAGACTTCACGGGACAAGGGAGGATGGTGGGGCCAACGTCCTGACTTTC
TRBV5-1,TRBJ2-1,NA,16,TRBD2,CASSPSGTSGSIEQFF,TGCGCCAGCAGCCCATCCGGGACTAGCGGGAGTATTGAGCAGTTCTTC
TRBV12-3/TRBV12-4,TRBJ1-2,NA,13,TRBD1,CASLRGRSYGYTF,TGTGCCAGCCTCAGGGGGCGCAGCTATGGCTACACCTTC
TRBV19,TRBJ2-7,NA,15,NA,CASSFSGGSTYEQYF,TGTGCCAGTAGCTTCTCCGGGGGATCAACCTACGAGCAGTACTTC
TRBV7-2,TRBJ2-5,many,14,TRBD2,CASSFNSGRETQYF,TGTGCCAGCAGCTTCAATAGCGGGAGGGAGACCCAGTACTTC
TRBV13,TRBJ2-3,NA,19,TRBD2,CASSLGLGLAGLSTDTQYF,TGTGCCAGCAGCTTAGGCCTAGGACTAGCGGGCCTCAGCACAGATACGCAGTATTTT
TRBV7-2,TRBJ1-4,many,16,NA,CASSLDTASTNEKLFF,TGTGCCAGCAGCTTAGACACTGCTTCAACTAATGAAAAACTGTTTTTT
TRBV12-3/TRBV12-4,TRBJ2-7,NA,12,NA,CASSSMADEQYF,TGTGCCAGCAGTTCAATGGCCGACGAGCAGTACTTC
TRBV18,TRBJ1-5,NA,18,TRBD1,CASSPPSLGTVGNQPQHF,TGTGCCAGCTCACCACCGAGTCTGGGGACAGTTGGCAATCAGCCCCAGCATTTT
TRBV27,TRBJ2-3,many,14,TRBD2,CASSAGGPTDTQYF,TGTGCCAGCAGTGCGGGAGGGCCAACAGATACGCAGTATTTT
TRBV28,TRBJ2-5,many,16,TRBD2,CASSAKREEYQETQYF,TGTGCCAGCAGTGCTAAGCGGGAGGAGTACCAAGAGACCCAGTACTTC
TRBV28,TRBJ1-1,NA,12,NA,CASGRDYTEAFF,TGTGCCAGCGGTCGGGACTACACTGAAGCTTTCTTT
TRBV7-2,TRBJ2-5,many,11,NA,CASSPVGVQYF,TGTGCCAGCAGTCCAGTGGGGGTCCAGTACTTC
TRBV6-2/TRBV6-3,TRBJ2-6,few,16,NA,CASSFLGATGANVLTF,TGTGCCAGCAGTTTTTTGGGGGCGACTGGGGCCAACGTCCTGACTTTC
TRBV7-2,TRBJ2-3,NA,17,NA,CASSLEDWAGRTDTQYF,TGTGCCAGCAGCTTAGAGGATTGGGCGGGACGCACAGATACGCAGTATTTT
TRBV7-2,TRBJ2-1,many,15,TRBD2,CASSQREGGNNEQFF,TGTGCCAGCAGCCAACGGGAGGGAGGGAACAATGAGCAGTTCTTC
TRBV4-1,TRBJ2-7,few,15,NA,CASSQVPGVLYEQYF,TGCGCCAGCAGCCAAGTCCCTGGAGTCCTATACGAGCAGTACTTC
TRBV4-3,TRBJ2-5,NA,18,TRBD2,CASSPRLAGGLRQETQYF,TGCGCCAGCAGCCCTCGACTAGCGGGAGGGTTGAGGCAAGAGACCCAGTACTTC
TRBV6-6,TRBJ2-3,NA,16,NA,CASSYGGTTGTDTQYF,TGTGCCAGCAGTTACGGGGGAACGACTGGCACAGATACGCAGTATTTT
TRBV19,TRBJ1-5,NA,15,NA,CASSFARGQDQPQHF,TGTGCCAGTAGTTTTGCACGGGGTCAGGATCAGCCCCAGCATTTT
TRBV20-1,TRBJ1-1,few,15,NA,CSAGGGDTGNTEAFF,TGCAGTGCTGGGGGGGGGGACACAGGGAACACTGAAGCTTTCTTT
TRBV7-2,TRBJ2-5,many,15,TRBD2,CASRRSGRADETQYF,TGTGCCAGCAGACGTAGCGGGAGGGCCGACGAGACCCAGTACTTC
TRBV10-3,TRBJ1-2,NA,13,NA,CAISYDSSNGYTF,TGTGCCATCAGCTACGACAGCTCTAATGGCTACACCTTC
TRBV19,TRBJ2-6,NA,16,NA,CASNVKLGSGANVLTF,TGTGCCAGTAATGTTAAACTTGGCTCTGGGGCCAACGTCCTGACTTTC
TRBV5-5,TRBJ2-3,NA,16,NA,CASSKSLGGQADTQYF,TGTGCCAGCAGCAAGAGCCTGGGGGGGCAGGCAGATACGCAGTATTTT
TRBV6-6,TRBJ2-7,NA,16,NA,CASSYGGTSGNYEQYF,TGTGCCAGCAGTTACGGTGGGACGTCCGGTAACTACGAGCAGTACTTC
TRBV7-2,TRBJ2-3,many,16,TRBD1,CASSYTGTGLRDTQYF,TGTGCCAGCTCCTACACCGGGACAGGGTTACGAGATACGCAGTATTTT
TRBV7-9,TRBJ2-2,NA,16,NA,CASGWPRGGPGGELFF,TGTGCCAGCGGTTGGCCAAGGGGAGGCCCTGGCGGGGAGCTGTTTTTT
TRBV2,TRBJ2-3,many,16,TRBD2,CASSEGAGGPTDTQYF,TGTGCCAGCAGTGAAGGGGCGGGAGGGCCCACAGATACGCAGTATTTT
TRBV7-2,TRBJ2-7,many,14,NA,CASSLDRILEKQYF,TGTGCCAGCAGCCTAGACAGGATATTAGAAAAGCAGTACTTC
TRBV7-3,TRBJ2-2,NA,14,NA,CASSPRPNTGELFF,TGTGCCAGCAGTCCGCGCCCGAACACCGGGGAGCTGTTTTTT
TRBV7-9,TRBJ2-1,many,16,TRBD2,CASSQKGLADYNEQFF,TGTGCCAGCAGCCAAAAAGGACTAGCGGACTACAATGAGCAGTTCTTC
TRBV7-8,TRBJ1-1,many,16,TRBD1,CASSPRQGPMNTEAFF,TGTGCCAGCAGCCCCCGACAGGGCCCCATGAACACTGAAGCTTTCTTT
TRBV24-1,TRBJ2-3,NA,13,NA,CATSDPTRDTQYF,TGTGCCACCAGTGACCCAACCAGAGATACGCAGTATTTT
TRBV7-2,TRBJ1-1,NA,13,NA,CASSTWADTEAFF,TGTGCCAGCAGCACCTGGGCGGACACTGAAGCTTTCTTT
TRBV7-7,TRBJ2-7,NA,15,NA,CASSFGTGPLYELYF,TGTGCCAGCAGCTTTGGGACGGGACCCCTCTACGAGCTGTACTTC
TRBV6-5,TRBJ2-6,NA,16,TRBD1,CASSRQGTAGANVLTF,TGTGCCAGCAGCAGACAGGGGACCGCTGGGGCCAACGTCCTGACTTTC
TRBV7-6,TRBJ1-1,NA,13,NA,CASSFTTSAGAFF,TGTGCCAGCAGTTTCACCACATCAGCGGGAGCTTTCTTT
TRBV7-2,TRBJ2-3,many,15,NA,CASSLVDQKLYTQYF,TGTGCCAGCAGCTTAGTAGACCAAAAACTTTATACGCAGTATTTT
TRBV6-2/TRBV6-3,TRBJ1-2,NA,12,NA,CASWEVSRGYTF,TGTGCCAGCTGGGAGGTATCTCGTGGCTACACCTTC
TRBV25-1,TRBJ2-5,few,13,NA,CASRMAGGETQYF,TGTGCCAGCAGGATGGCAGGCGGGGAGACCCAGTACTTC
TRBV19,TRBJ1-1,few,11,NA,CATGDITEAFF,TGTGCCACAGGGGATATCACTGAAGCTTTCTTT
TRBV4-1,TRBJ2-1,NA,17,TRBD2,CASSLILGAGGGNEQFF,TGCGCCAGCAGCCTCATTCTGGGTGCGGGAGGAGGCAATGAGCAGTTCTTC
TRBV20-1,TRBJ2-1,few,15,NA,CSACPHTSSYNEQFF,TGCAGTGCCTGCCCCCATACGAGCTCCTACAATGAGCAGTTCTTC
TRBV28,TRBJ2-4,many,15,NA,CASSLSGSGMGIQYF,TGTGCCAGCAGTTTATCTGGGTCAGGGATGGGCATTCAGTACTTC
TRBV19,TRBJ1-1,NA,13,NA,CASSTSLGTEAFF,TGTGCCAGTAGTACAAGCTTGGGTACTGAAGCTTTCTTT
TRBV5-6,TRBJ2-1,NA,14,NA,CASSGGPGYNEQFF,TGTGCCAGCAGCGGGGGGCCGGGGTACAATGAGCAGTTCTTC